Each of the 28 T cell receptor beta chains below was sequenced from the same sample in a study of breast tumors, draining lymph nodes, adjacent tissues. MiXCR was run by TCRdb on the multiplex PCR reads, yielding one entry per CDR3 protein. Among more than 50,000 distinct CDR3 sequences listed, approximately 45% were seen once. The source material was breast tumor tissue. All receptors derive from a female donor with breast cancer. Some clones in this sample may be carry-over from other donors' samples.

This clonotype appeared many times. This chain links TRBV12-3 or TRBV12-4 with TRBJ2-7; perhaps D is TRBD1 or TRBD2 (5 bases each). Deletions cut 3 bases from V and 3 bases from J, with 15 bases between. The CDR3 loop spans 15 amino acids. CDR3 bases: TGTGCCAGCAGTTTTTTGGCCGGGGCTCTCTACGAGCAGTACTTC. Protein: CASSFLAGALYEQYF.

The sample holds many counts of this clonotype. This chain joins TRBV7-2 and TRBJ2-5; 8 nucleotides match TRBD2. Losses at the gene ends were 2 bases for V and 3 bases for J; bases not matched to a gene: 2. CDR1 is SGHTA and CDR2 is FQGNSA in the germline V gene. This CDR3 region has 14 residues. CDR3 nucleotide sequence: TGTGCCAGCAGCTTAATGCGGGGGGAAGAGACCCAGTACTTC. It translates to CASSLMRGEETQYF. The full variable domain, rest sourced from reference TRBV7-2 and TRBJ2-5, is GAGVSQSPSNKVTEKGKDVELRCDPISGHTALYWYRQSLGQGLEFLIYFQGNSAPDKSGLPSDRFSAERTGGSVSTLTIQRTQQEDSAVYLCASSLMRGEETQYFGPGTRLLVL.

Only a few counts were recorded for this clonotype. The chain uses TRBV9 and TRBJ1-2, with 7 bases that match TRBD1. There are 13 residues in the CDR3. CDR1 and CDR2 from the germline V gene are SGDLS and YYNGEE. V was pared by 5 bases and J by 0 bases, with 1 base of the junction left unmatched. The CDR3 sequence is CASRRGPNYGYTF. DNA for the CDR3: TGTGCCAGCAGGAGGGGGCCTAACTATGGCTACACCTTC.

V is TRBV5-4 and J is TRBJ2-5; D gene unclear. V gave up 4 bases and J gave up 7 bases, with 8 bases separating them. Germline V CDR1 and CDR2: SGHNT, YYREEE (reference sequence). CDR3 length equals 11 residues. This chain's CDR3 is CASSPGRTQYF. In DNA, the CDR3 is TGTGCCAGCAGCCCCGGCAGGACCCAGTACTTC.

The J gene is TRBJ1-6, the V gene TRBV6-1, with TRBD1 identical over 10 bases. V lost 3 bases and J lost 9; bases outside the gene matches: 5. CDR1 MNHNS and CDR2 SASEGT come from the germline V gene. This CDR3 region has 15 residues. The CDR3 sequence: CASSDLGQGFSPLHF. CDR3 DNA: TGTGCCAGCAGTGACCTGGGACAGGGGTTTTCACCCCTCCACTTT.

This clonotype was seen more than once but under ten times. Since a much larger clone is just one base distant, this may be a read error. The chain recombines TRBV6-2 or TRBV6-3 with TRBJ2-7, with D unclear. This CDR3 contains 12 residues. Germline CDR1 reads MNHEY; CDR2 reads SVGEGT. This CDR3 is CASSYPSDERYF. The DNA of the CDR3 is TGTGCCAGCAGTTATCCTTCCGACGAGCGGTACTTC.

This clonotype occurred many times. The chain joins TRBV2 to TRBJ2-3; D is tentatively TRBD1 or TRBD2 (5 bases each). V was cut by 5 bases and J by 0 bases, with 12 bases left in between. The CDR3 loop spans 15 amino acids. CDR1 and CDR2 from the germline V gene are SNHLY and FYNNEI. The CDR3 is CASSRGTTSTDTQYF. CDR3 bases: TGTGCCAGCAGTAGAGGGACCACTAGCACAGATACGCAGTATTTT. Using reference TRBV2 and TRBJ2-3 for the parts outside the CDR3, the full variable domain is EPEVTQTPSHQVTQMGQEVILRCVPISNHLYFYWYRQILGQKVEFLVSFYNNEISEKSEIFDDQFSVERPDGSNFTLKIRSTKLEDSAMYFCASSRGTTSTDTQYFGPGTRLTVL.

Many counts were recorded for this clonotype. The genes are TRBV11-3 and TRBJ2-7; maybe TRBD2 (6 bases). This CDR3 comprises 13 residues. In germline, CDR1 is SGHNT, CDR2 YENEEA. V lost 5 bases and J 0 bases, leaving 8 bases between the germline ends. The CDR3 nucleotides read TGTGCCAGCAGCAAGACTAGCTCCTACGAGCAGTACTTC. It yields the protein CASSKTSSYEQYF.

The chain employs TRBV5-4 and TRBJ2-4; D perhaps matches TRBD2 (6 bases). The V and J ends lost 0 bases and 2 bases respectively, with 12 bases between them. The CDR3 runs 16 residues. Germline V gene lookup returns CDR1 SGHNT and CDR2 YYREEE (reference sequence). Here the CDR3 reads CASSLGGTGTKNIQYF. Here the CDR3 DNA reads TGTGCCAGCAGCTTGGGCGGGACGGGGACCAAAAACATTCAGTACTTC. Looking up the rest from reference TRBV5-4 and TRBJ2-4 gives the full variable domain: ETGVTQSPTHLIKTRGQQVTLRCSSQSGHNTVSWYQQALGQGPQFIFQYYREEENGRGNFPPRFSGLQFPNYSSELNVNALELDDSALYLCASSLGGTGTKNIQYFGAGTRLSVL.

This clonotype has at least ten counts. This chain uses TRBV24-1 with TRBJ1-2; 9 bases line up with TRBD1. V was clipped by 2 bases and J by 8 bases; unmatched bases: 5. The CDR3 totals 14 residues. Germline CDR1 reads KGHDR; CDR2 reads SFDVKD. The DNA of the CDR3 is TGTGCCACCAGTGATTCCGGGACAGGGCCCGGCTACACCTTC. Its translation is CATSDSGTGPGYTF.

This clonotype appeared once. The gene calls are TRBV2 and TRBJ2-5; D may match TRBD1 or TRBD2 (6 bases each). The CDR3 runs 14 residues. V lost 7 bases to trimming and J lost 5 bases, with 17 bases between them. Germline assignment: CDR1 SNHLY and CDR2 FYNNEI. CDR3 DNA: TGTGCCAGCACGACTAGACGGCAGGGGGAGACCCAGTACTTC. Translated: CASTTRRQGETQYF.

This clonotype occurred many times. The chain joins TRBV5-8 to TRBJ2-7, with D perhaps given as TRBD1 or TRBD2 (5 bases each). There are 15 residues in the CDR3. Germline V gene sequence: CDR1 SGHTS, CDR2 YDEGEE. V lost 2 bases and J 1 base, leaving 13 bases between the germline ends. CDR3 sequence: CASSFMWGSSYEQYF. The CDR3, as DNA: TGTGCCAGCAGCTTCATGTGGGGGTCTTCCTACGAGCAGTACTTC.

V and J are TRBV6-5 and TRBJ2-5; 10 bases are shared with TRBD2. CDR3 size: 17 residues. Germline CDR1 is MNHEY and CDR2 is SVGAGI. Germline trimming cut 10 bases from V and 4 bases from J; bases unmatched to any gene: 18. CDR3 coding DNA: TGTGCCACTTCCCGGCAGCTAGCGGGAGACCTCTTAGAGACCCAGTACTTC. It codes for CATSRQLAGDLLETQYF.

This clonotype occurred many times. V is TRBV9 and J is TRBJ1-3; a possible D gene is TRBD1 (6 bases). The germline gives CDR1 SGDLS, CDR2 YYNGEE. The CDR3 has 15 amino acids. Trimming took off 1 base at V and 4 bases at J, with 12 bases between the two ends. The CDR3 region is CASSVMQGIGNTIYF. CDR3 coding DNA: TGTGCCAGCAGCGTAATGCAGGGGATCGGAAACACCATATATTTT.

The table lists this clonotype with many counts. This chain uses TRBV6-1 with TRBJ2-1; D is unresolved. The V gene lost 5 bases and the J gene lost 0 bases, with 23 bases spanning the gap. The CDR3 runs to 19 residues. Germline V gene data show CDR1 as MNHNS and CDR2 as SASEGT. This CDR3 is CASSPYRSGSGNSYNEQFF. CDR3 DNA: TGTGCCAGCAGTCCATATAGGTCCGGTAGTGGGAACTCCTACAATGAGCAGTTCTTC.

This clonotype was detected only once. The rearrangement joins TRBV20-1 to TRBJ2-1; 7 nucleotides match TRBD2. There are 16 residues in the CDR3. Trimming at V came to 5 bases and at J to 8 bases, leaving 18 bases not matched to a gene. The germline V gene has CDR1 DFQATT and CDR2 SNEGSKA (reference sequence). The CDR3 sequence is CSASRTGGGRSYEQFF. The CDR3 nucleotides read TGCAGTGCTTCCCGGACCGGTGGCGGGAGATCATATGAGCAGTTCTTC.

The V gene is TRBV12-3 or TRBV12-4, the J gene TRBJ1-5; possibly TRBD1 for D (6 bases). This CDR3 has 17 residues. Trimming stripped 3 bases from V and 4 bases from J, with 19 bases between. The DNA of the CDR3 is TGTGCCAGCAGTTTTTCTACCCCGGCCAGGGGTAATCAGCCCCAGCATTTT. Amino acids: CASSFSTPARGNQPQHF.

This chain uses TRBV7-9 with TRBJ2-7, with 11 positions matching TRBD2. The CDR3 covers 13 residues. Losses at the gene ends were 5 bases for V and 4 bases for J; bases not matched to a gene: 1. Germline CDR1 is SEHNR and CDR2 is FQNEAQ (reference sequence). The CDR3 DNA sequence: TGTGCCAGCAGCACTAGCGGGAGTTACGAGCAGTACTTC. As protein: CASSTSGSYEQYF.

In the case of this clonotype: Given the absence of the conserved phenylalanine or tryptophan at the CDR3 end, a read error is likely. The gene calls are TRBV6-1 and TRBJ2-2; 7 nucleotides align to TRBD2. The CDR3 runs 12 residues. Germline lookup yields CDR1 MNHNS and CDR2 SASEGT. The DNA for the CDR3 is TGTGCCAGCAGTTACTCGGGCGGGGGGCTGTTTCTT. Translated: CASSYSGGGLFL.

The V and J genes are TRBV4-3 and TRBJ1-2, with D possibly being TRBD1 (6 bases). CDR3 size: 16 residues. Between the trimmed V and J ends, which lost 7 bases and 5 bases, there was a span of 23 bases. Germline V gene lookup returns CDR1 LGHNA and CDR2 YSLEER. CDR3 region: CASTPDRGHSIYGYTF. The CDR3 DNA sequence: TGCGCCAGCACCCCGGACCGGGGACACTCGATTTATGGCTACACCTTC.

This clonotype showed up many times. This chain connects TRBV7-9 to TRBJ1-2; 10 nucleotides agree with TRBD1. Trimming removed 5 bases from V and 3 bases from J; junction bases left unmatched: 12. The CDR3 totals 17 residues. Germline lookup yields CDR1 SEHNR and CDR2 FQNEAQ (reference sequence). CDR3 in DNA: TGTGCCAGCAGCGCCCGGACAGGGGGTTTGACCTACTATGGCTACACCTTC. This gives the protein CASSARTGGLTYYGYTF.

As to this clonotype: One end of the junction varies from germline; a read error may be responsible. The chain combines TRBV5-1 with TRBJ2-1, with TRBD1 identical over 7 bases. In germline, CDR1 is SGHRS, CDR2 YFSETQ. The CDR3 has 16 residues. The CDR3 protein is CASSLRGQWAYNEQSF. The CDR3 DNA reads TGCGCCAGCAGCTTGCGGGGACAGTGGGCTTACAATGAGCAGTCCTTC.

This clonotype was recorded a few times. This chain uses TRBV7-2 with TRBJ1-4, with TRBD1 matching 9 bases. V trimming: 0 bases; J trimming: 5 bases; junction bases outside the gene matches: 1. This CDR3 region has 15 residues. CDR1 is SGHTA and CDR2 is FQGNSA in the germline V gene. The CDR3 region is CASSLAGTGNEKLFF. CDR3 coding DNA: TGTGCCAGCAGCTTAGCAGGGACAGGGAATGAAAAACTGTTTTTT.

This clonotype was found once. The rearrangement joins TRBV10-3 to TRBJ1-1; D not resolved. The CDR3 loop spans 11 amino acids. Germline CDR1 is ENHRY and CDR2 is SYGVKD. V was cut by 7 bases and J by 6 bases, with 9 bases left in between. The CDR3, as DNA: TGTGCCATCAAAGGGCAGGCTGAAGCTTTCTTT. Its translation is CAIKGQAEAFF.

This clonotype was seen at least ten times. V usage is TRBV6-4 and J usage is TRBJ2-3; TRBD2 might be the D (6 bases). This CDR3 region has 14 residues. Germline V gene sequence: CDR1 MRHNA, CDR2 SNTAGT. The ends were cut back, 5 bases at V and 6 bases at J, with 15 bases in the middle. CDR3 bases: TGTGCCAGCAGTCGCGGGGCCCGGGGGGATACGCAGTATTTT. This translates into CASSRGARGDTQYF.

This clonotype was observed a few times. The chain employs TRBV11-3 and TRBJ2-2, with 8 bases matching TRBD2. J was trimmed by 0 bases and V by 0 bases; bases with no gene match: 0. In germline, CDR1 is SGHNT, CDR2 YENEEA. CDR3 length: 16 residues. CDR3 DNA sequence: TGTGCCAGCAGCTTAGATAGCGGGGCGAACACCGGGGAGCTGTTTTTT. Amino acid sequence: CASSLDSGANTGELFF.

This clonotype was detected many times. The V and J genes are TRBV5-1 and TRBJ1-1, with no clear D. V was shortened by 3 bases and J by 0 bases, with 12 bases between the two germline ends. The CDR3 runs 15 residues. In germline, CDR1 is SGHRS, CDR2 YFSETQ. CDR3 region: CASSYDGFMNTEAFF. The CDR3 bases are TGCGCCAGCAGCTACGACGGATTCATGAACACTGAAGCTTTCTTT.

This clonotype was seen ten or more times. An end of the junction does not agree with germline; a read error may underlie this. This chain joins TRBV20-1 and TRBJ2-7; D is tentatively TRBD1 or TRBD2 (6 bases each). There are 16 residues in the CDR3. Germline CDR1 and CDR2: DFQATT and SNEGSKA (reference sequence). Written as DNA, the CDR3 is TGCAGTGCTAGAATTGGGGCGGGACAAGGCTCCCACGAGCAGTACTTC. Translated: CSARIGAGQGSHEQYF.